A single sample is the source of the 24 T cell receptor beta chains below, sequenced in a study of cytotoxic CD8 clonotypes in ibrutinib-treated CLL. This table comes from immunoSEQ multiplex PCR, and its TCRdb copy is limited to in-frame clones, with some not included. Of roughly 45,000 clones in the sample, approximately 65% were seen once. Sequenced material: PBMCs, taken after 24 months of ibrutinib treatment. Receptors were obtained from a human donor with chronic lymphocytic leukemia.

This chain uses TRBV18 with TRBJ2-3; no clear D. The CDR3 consists of 15 residues. Germline V lookup: CDR1 KGHSH, CDR2 LQKENI. V lost 2 bases and J 0 bases, leaving 9 bases between the germline ends. As DNA, the CDR3 is TGTGCCAGCTCACCAAGGGTGACTAGCACAGATACGCAGTATTTT. It yields the protein CASSPRVTSTDTQYF.

This clone was seen ten or more times. The CDR3 DNA reads as TGCGCCAGCAGCTTTGGCGGGGATAACACCGGGGAGCTGTTTTTT. Translated, it gives CASSFGGDNTGELFF. The chain carries TRBV5-1 and TRBJ2-2, with D perhaps matching TRBD2 (6 bases). The V end was cut by 2 bases, the J end by 2 bases, with 10 bases between. CDR3 size: 15 residues. In germline, CDR1 is SGHRS, CDR2 YFSETQ.

This clone was detected a few times. The chain recombines TRBV27 with TRBJ1-1; perhaps TRBD1 as D (6 bases). V was trimmed by 6 bases and J by 3 bases, leaving 14 bases between them. The CDR3 has 14 residues. The germline V gene encodes CDR1 MNHEY and CDR2 SMNVEV (reference sequence). The DNA of the CDR3 is TGTGCCAGCAGGACAGGTTTTGGTCACACTGAAGCTTTCTTT. Translating gives CASRTGFGHTEAFF.

V and J are TRBV11-3 and TRBJ2-3, with 9 bases lining up with TRBD1. Germline lookup yields CDR1 SGHNT and CDR2 YENEEA. CDR3 length: 16 amino acids. The junction had 5 bases not matched to a gene; V was cut back by 0 bases and J by 4 bases. For the CDR3, the DNA is TGTGCCAGCAGCTTAGAAGCGGGACAGGGATCAGATACGCAGTATTTT. Translated, it gives CASSLEAGQGSDTQYF.

V usage is TRBV18 and J usage is TRBJ2-1; the D gene is possibly TRBD2 (6 bases). This CDR3 spans 13 amino acids. Germline V lookup: CDR1 KGHSH, CDR2 LQKENI. Trimming took 5 bases from V and 7 from J, leaving 12 bases between them. In DNA, the CDR3 is TGTGCCAGCTCAGGAGGGCCGGCGAATGAGCAGTTCTTC. Amino acid sequence: CASSGGPANEQFF.

V gene TRBV11-2 combines with J gene TRBJ2-1; unclear D gene. Germline CDR1 and CDR2: SGHAT and FQNNGV. This CDR3 is 14 amino acids long. V lost 1 base to trimming and J lost 8 bases, with 12 bases between them. The CDR3 is CASSLVGKVYEQFF. The CDR3 DNA reads as TGTGCCAGCAGCTTAGTAGGGAAAGTTTATGAGCAGTTCTTC.

This chain connects TRBV4-2 to TRBJ1-2; the D is unclear. V shed 2 bases and J shed 2 bases, with 6 bases lying between them. CDR1 and CDR2 (germline): LGHNA, YNFKEQ. CDR3 length: 13 amino acids. The CDR3 reads CASSQTGNYGYTF. The CDR3 coding sequence is TGTGCCAGCAGCCAAACGGGGAACTATGGCTACACCTTC.

This rearrangement joins TRBV2 to TRBJ1-2; tentatively, D is TRBD1 (5 bases). This CDR3 is 14 amino acids long. V was trimmed by 5 bases and J by 1 base, leaving 11 bases between them. Germline CDR1 reads SNHLY; CDR2 reads FYNNEI. DNA for the CDR3: TGTGCCAGCAGTCCCGGGACGGTTAACTATGGCTACACCTTC. Translated, it gives CASSPGTVNYGYTF.

The chain uses TRBV4-2 and TRBJ2-7, with 13 bases identical to TRBD2. V gave up 3 bases and J gave up 3 bases; unmatched junction bases: 11. This CDR3 is 18 amino acids long. Germline assignment: CDR1 LGHNA and CDR2 YNFKEQ. The CDR3 reads CASSQSPRTSGGDYEQYF. In DNA, the CDR3 is TGTGCCAGCAGCCAGAGCCCGAGGACTAGCGGGGGAGACTACGAGCAGTACTTC.

This clone was observed a single time. J is TRBJ2-7 and V is TRBV7-2, with 8 bases aligning to TRBD2. Germline values: CDR1 SGHTA, CDR2 FQGNSA. This CDR3 has 15 amino acids. The junction had 6 bases not matched to a gene; V was cut back by 0 bases and J by 5 bases. The CDR3 loop reads CASSLASGGPHEQYF. As DNA, the CDR3 is TGTGCCAGCAGCTTAGCGTCGGGAGGGCCCCACGAGCAGTACTTC.

The chain is built from TRBV18 and TRBJ2-5, with D possibly being TRBD2 (6 bases). The germline V gene encodes CDR1 KGHSH and CDR2 LQKENI. This CDR3 has 14 amino acids. Trimming cost V 3 bases and J 6 bases, with 14 bases left between them. For the CDR3, the DNA is TGTGCCAGCTCACCCACCGGGAGCAGGAAGACCCAGTACTTC. This gives the protein CASSPTGSRKTQYF.

The J gene is TRBJ2-1, the V gene TRBV6-4; 8 nucleotides line up with TRBD2. The junction had 11 bases not matched to a gene; V was cut back by 6 bases and J by 4 bases. The CDR3 totals 16 residues. CDR1 is MRHNA, CDR2 SNTAGT, per germline. CDR3 sequence (DNA): TGTGCCAGCAGCCGAACCCCAAGCGGGGGATACAATGAGCAGTTCTTC. Encoded protein: CASSRTPSGGYNEQFF.

This clone was seen a handful of times. The V call is TRBV14, the J call TRBJ2-6; TRBD1 matches 10 bases. Trimming cost V 8 bases and J 4 bases; bases outside gene matches: 14. The length of the CDR3 is 18 residues. CDR1 and CDR2 (germline): SGHDN, FVKESK. The CDR3 coding sequence is TGTGCCAGCCAACCCCAATCGGGACAGGGGTCGGGGGCCAACGTCCTGACTTTC. It is translated as CASQPQSGQGSGANVLTF.

The rearrangement uses TRBV6-5 and TRBJ1-3; D may be TRBD1 (6 bases). The V end was cut by 6 bases, the J end by 4 bases, with 13 bases between. Germline CDR1 and CDR2: MNHEY and SVGAGI. The CDR3 covers 14 residues. CDR3 DNA sequence: TGTGCCAGCAGGCTAACAGGGTCCGGAAACACCATATATTTT. This sequence encodes CASRLTGSGNTIYF.

This sequence joins TRBV7-2 and TRBJ2-3; D might be TRBD2 (6 bases). CDR3 length equals 13 residues. V shed 5 bases and J shed 4 bases, with 10 bases lying between them. The germline V gene encodes CDR1 SGHTA and CDR2 FQGNSA. The CDR3 bases are TGTGCCAGCAGCCTCACTAGCCCAGATACGCAGTATTTT. Translating it yields CASSLTSPDTQYF.

The chain combines TRBV6-5 with TRBJ1-5; D gene uncertain. Trimming cost V 5 bases and J 7 bases, with 15 bases left between them. Germline CDR1 and CDR2: MNHEY and SVGAGI. CDR3 length: 14 amino acids. The CDR3 coding sequence is TGTGCCAGCAGTCCCATCACCCCCAACCAGCCCCAGCATTTT. This translates into CASSPITPNQPQHF.

This rearrangement joins TRBV2 to TRBJ1-1, with 8 positions matching TRBD1. After removal of 2 bases from V and 4 bases from J, the junction contained 6 bases not matched to a gene. CDR1 is SNHLY and CDR2 is FYNNEI in the germline V gene. The CDR3 runs 15 residues. CDR3 sequence: CASSENYRGATEAFF. The CDR3 region has the DNA TGTGCCAGCAGTGAAAACTACAGGGGGGCCACTGAAGCTTTCTTT.

There are a few counts of this clone. The V call is TRBV19, the J call TRBJ1-2; 8 bases fit TRBD1. Germline CDR1 is LNHDA and CDR2 is SQIVND (reference sequence). Losses at the gene ends were 7 bases for V and 3 bases for J; bases not matched to a gene: 7. The CDR3 has 14 amino acids. CDR3 sequence (DNA): TGTGCCAGTAAGACCCAGGGGGCTTACTATGGCTACACCTTC. Protein sequence: CASKTQGAYYGYTF.

The rearrangement joins TRBV6-5 to TRBJ2-7; weak D call: TRBD2 (5 bases). The germline V and J ends were trimmed by 6 bases and 2 bases, with 11 bases remaining between them. Germline CDR1 reads MNHEY; CDR2 reads SVGAGI. The CDR3 runs to 13 residues. Written as DNA, the CDR3 is TGTGCCAGCAGCCGGGGAAAAGCCTACGAGCAGTACTTC. This encodes CASSRGKAYEQYF.

The chain couples TRBV5-1 to TRBJ2-2; 13 nucleotides agree with TRBD2. Germline assignment: CDR1 SGHRS and CDR2 YFSETQ. CDR3 length: 18 amino acids. Unmatched junction bases numbered 8, after V lost 2 bases and J lost 4 bases. CDR3 sequence (DNA): TGCGCCAGCAGCTTTCTTGGGACTAGCGGGATATCCACCGGGGAGCTGTTTTTT. It is translated as CASSFLGTSGISTGELFF.

The V and J genes are TRBV5-1 and TRBJ1-2, with 7 bases that match TRBD1. V trimming: 0 bases; J trimming: 5 bases; junction bases outside the gene matches: 4. This CDR3 has 14 residues. Germline CDR1 reads SGHRS; CDR2 reads YFSETQ. As DNA, the CDR3 is TGCGCCAGCAGCTTGGAGGGGGCGACGTATGGCTACACCTTC. Protein: CASSLEGATYGYTF.

This clone has a handful of counts. The V gene is TRBV7-2, the J gene TRBJ2-7; 8 bases fit TRBD2. V gave up 1 base and J gave up 4 bases; unmatched junction bases: 6. CDR1 and CDR2 (germline): SGHTA, FQGNSA. The CDR3 loop spans 15 amino acids. CDR3 in amino acids: CASSLVGRGAYEQYF. The DNA for the CDR3 is TGTGCCAGCAGCTTAGTTGGGCGGGGGGCTTACGAGCAGTACTTC.

This chain connects TRBV5-6 to TRBJ1-1; D might be TRBD1 (6 bases). V dropped 4 bases and J dropped 0 bases, with 16 bases sitting between them. Per germline, CDR1 SGHDT and CDR2 YYEEEE. The CDR3 covers 16 residues. The CDR3 loop is CASSPVGANMNTEAFF. DNA for the CDR3: TGTGCCAGCAGCCCGGTGGGGGCCAATATGAACACTGAAGCTTTCTTT. Combining the CDR3 with reference TRBV5-6 and TRBJ1-1 gives the whole variable domain DAGVTQSPTHLIKTRGQQVTLRCSPKSGHDTVSWYQQALGQGPQFIFQYYEEEERQRGNFPDRFSGHQFPNYSSELNVNALLLGDSALYLCASSPVGANMNTEAFFGQGTRLTVV.

V and J are TRBV4-2 and TRBJ2-3; 11 nucleotides align to TRBD2. CDR3 length equals 16 residues. The V gene end was trimmed by 0 bases and the J gene end by 7 bases; junction bases not matched to a gene: 6. Germline V gene lookup returns CDR1 LGHNA and CDR2 YNFKEQ. The CDR3 coding sequence is TGTGCCAGCAGCCAAGAACTAGCGGGAGAAGTGAATACGCAGTATTTT. Amino acid sequence: CASSQELAGEVNTQYF.